This T cell receptor (beta chain) was found in a study of T cells expressing NK-cell markers. TCRdb processed the 5' RACE reads again and assigns one entry to each CDR3 protein, with no DNA. The sample includes some 300,000 distinct CDR3 sequences. The CDR3 sequence is 14 residues long. Looked up from germline, CDR1 is ENHRY and CDR2 is SYGVKD. The rearrangement joins TRBV10-3 to TRBJ2-1; TCRdb's D gene call, TRBD1, goes unchecked for lack of DNA. Sequenced input: blood T cells: a sorted CD56 or NKG2C T cell subset, CD4+ or CD8+ T cells, or bulk PBMC T cells (not recorded which). This clonotype originated in a man younger than 35 in good health. CDR3 sequence reads: CAIMGQESYNEQFF.